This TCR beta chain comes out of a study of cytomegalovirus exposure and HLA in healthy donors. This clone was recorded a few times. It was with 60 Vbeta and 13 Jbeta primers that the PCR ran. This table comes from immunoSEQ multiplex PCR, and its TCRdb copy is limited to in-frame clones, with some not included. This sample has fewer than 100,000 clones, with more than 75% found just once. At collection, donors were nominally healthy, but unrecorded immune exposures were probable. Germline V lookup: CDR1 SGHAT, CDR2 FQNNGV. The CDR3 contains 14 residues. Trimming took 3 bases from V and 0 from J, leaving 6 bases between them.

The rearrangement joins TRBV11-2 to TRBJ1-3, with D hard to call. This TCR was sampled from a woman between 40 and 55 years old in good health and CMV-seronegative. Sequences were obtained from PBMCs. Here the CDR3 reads CASSLANSGNTIYF. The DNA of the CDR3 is TGTGCCAGCAGCTTGGCAAACTCTGGAAACACCATATATTTT.